This passage covers 13 T cell receptor beta chains from one sample sequenced in a study of cytomegalovirus exposure and HLA in healthy donors. Amplification used 60 Vbeta primers and 13 Jbeta primers. TCRdb's copy holds only in-frame clones and misses some; the assay was immunoSEQ multiplex PCR. The repertoire consists of roughly 150,000 clones, with about 75% occurring once and the leading ten covering about 1.8%. Source material: PBMCs. The source of these receptors is a woman aged 30 to 39 in good health and CMV-seronegative.

The chain links TRBV18 to TRBJ2-5; D might be TRBD2 (5 bases). This CDR3 is built from 15 residues. Per the germline V gene, CDR1 is KGHSH and CDR2 is LQKENI. V gave up 1 base and J gave up 2 bases, with 11 bases separating them. CDR3 coding DNA: TGTGCCAGCTCACCACGGTCAAGCGGACAAGAGACCCAGTACTTC. Its protein product is CASSPRSSGQETQYF.

This chain uses TRBV2 with TRBJ1-6, with TRBD1 matching over 8 bases. In germline, CDR1 is SNHLY, CDR2 FYNNEI. This CDR3 has 14 amino acids. V lost 6 bases, J lost 9 bases, and 7 bases stayed unmatched. In nucleotides, the CDR3 is TGTGCCAGCAGCGGGGGACAGGAAGGTTCACCCCTCCACTTT. Encoded protein: CASSGGQEGSPLHF.

V gene TRBV7-9 combines with J gene TRBJ1-5, with no clear D. This CDR3 contains 15 residues. The V gene lost 4 bases and the J gene lost 4 bases, with 14 bases spanning the gap. Looked up from germline, CDR1 is SEHNR and CDR2 is FQNEAQ (reference sequence). The CDR3 loop reads CASSSTSGKNQPQHF. Written as DNA, the CDR3 is TGTGCCAGCAGCTCCACTTCGGGGAAAAATCAGCCCCAGCATTTT.

The chain combines TRBV30 with TRBJ1-5; TRBD1 is a possible D gene (6 bases). V was shortened by 0 bases and J by 6 bases, with 9 bases between the two germline ends. Per the germline V gene, CDR1 is GTSNPN and CDR2 is SVGIG (reference sequence). There are 13 residues in the CDR3. CDR3 DNA: TGTGCCTGGAGTGTGCAGGGGACTCAGCCCCAGCATTTT. Residues: CAWSVQGTQPQHF.

This chain joins TRBV5-1 and TRBJ2-7, with 7 bases lining up with TRBD1. Germline lookup yields CDR1 SGHRS and CDR2 YFSETQ. The CDR3 sequence is 13 residues long. Losses at the gene ends were 2 bases for V and 3 bases for J; bases not matched to a gene: 2. The CDR3 sequence is CASSFDRVYEQYF. The CDR3, as DNA: TGCGCCAGCAGCTTTGACAGGGTCTACGAGCAGTACTTC.

This sequence joins TRBV2 and TRBJ2-2, with TRBD2 identical over 12 bases. The length of the CDR3 is 16 residues. Trimming at V came to 6 bases and at J to 5 bases, leaving 7 bases not matched to a gene. The germline gives CDR1 SNHLY, CDR2 FYNNEI. CDR3 nucleotide sequence: TGTGCCAGCAGCTTCGGACTAGCGGGGAGTACCGGGGAGCTGTTTTTT. Translated, it gives CASSFGLAGSTGELFF. Together with reference TRBV2 and TRBJ2-2, the CDR3 gives the full variable domain: EPEVTQTPSHQVTQMGQEVILRCVPISNHLYFYWYRQILGQKVEFLVSFYNNEISEKSEIFDDQFSVERPDGSNFTLKIRSTKLEDSAMYFCASSFGLAGSTGELFFGEGSRLTVL.

The rearrangement joins TRBV2 to TRBJ1-1, with D uncertain. Looked up from germline, CDR1 is SNHLY and CDR2 is FYNNEI. The CDR3 totals 13 residues. The V gene lost 5 bases and the J gene lost 1 base, with 8 bases spanning the gap. CDR3 nucleotide sequence: TGTGCCAGCAGTACAGAGACGAACACTGAAGCTTTCTTT. It translates to CASSTETNTEAFF.

The rearrangement joins TRBV19 to TRBJ2-2; D not resolved. From germline, CDR1 is LNHDA and CDR2 SQIVND (reference sequence). The CDR3 consists of 12 residues. The V and J ends lost 10 bases and 6 bases respectively, with 12 bases between them. The CDR3 coding sequence is TGTGCCACGCGACGGGTGGCCGGGGAGCTGTTTTTT. Protein: CATRRVAGELFF.

For this clone: The sample holds other DNA sequences that translate to the same CDR3. This sequence joins TRBV6-1 and TRBJ2-1, with TRBD2 matching over 10 bases. CDR1 is MNHNS and CDR2 is SASEGT in the germline V gene. CDR3 length: 15 amino acids. The V segment lost 4 bases and the J segment 4 bases; nucleotides outside the gene matches: 4. In DNA, the CDR3 is TGTGCCAGCAGTGGGTCTAGCGGGGGTTACAATGAGCAGTTCTTC. Translation gives CASSGSSGGYNEQFF.

The V gene is TRBV4-3, the J gene TRBJ2-5; 9 bases are shared with TRBD1. This CDR3 has 17 amino acids. From germline, CDR1 is LGHNA and CDR2 YSLEER. V lost 0 bases and J lost 5; bases outside the gene matches: 10. The DNA of the CDR3 is TGCGCCAGCAGCCAAGACACTCGGACAGGGGAGATGGAGACCCAGTACTTC. It specifies CASSQDTRTGEMETQYF.

In its sample, this clone was seen a few times. The CDR3 nucleotides are TGCAGCGTCACAAAGACTGGCACAGATACGCAGTATTTT. As protein: CSVTKTGTDTQYF. The chain couples TRBV29-1 to TRBJ2-3, with D hard to call. Trimming removed 6 bases at V and 1 base at J, with 11 bases between. Germline loops: CDR1 SQVTM, CDR2 ANQGSEA. CDR3 length equals 13 residues.

This clone was picked up a small number of times. The V and J genes are TRBV5-4 and TRBJ2-7; possible D gene TRBD2, 5 bases. The CDR3 is 13 amino acids. V dropped 4 bases and J dropped 5 bases, with 13 bases sitting between them. Germline V gene lookup returns CDR1 SGHNT and CDR2 YYREEE (reference sequence). As DNA, the CDR3 is TGTGCCAGCAGCCTGGGAGCGGAGAACGAGCAGTACTTC. Its protein product is CASSLGAENEQYF.

The V call is TRBV25-1, the J call TRBJ1-5; tentative D call: TRBD1 (5 bases). The CDR3 contains 14 residues. The germline CDR1 and CDR2 sequences are MGHDK and SYGVNS. The germline V and J ends were trimmed by 6 bases and 1 base, with 10 bases remaining between them. The CDR3 coding sequence is TGTGCCAGCAGCCTCGGACAAAGCAATCAGCCCCAGCATTTT. The encoded protein is CASSLGQSNQPQHF. The full variable domain, with the rest looked up from reference TRBV25-1 and TRBJ1-5, is EADIYQTPRYLVIGTGKKITLECSQTMGHDKMYWYQQDPGMELHLIHYSYGVNSTEKGDLSSESTVSRIRTEHFPLTLESARPSHTSQYLCASSLGQSNQPQHFGDGTRLSIL.